Below, one T cell receptor (beta chain) is given with its context. What it recognizes is unknown. The data originate from a study of identical twins. Study observations and caveats: Conclusions came from cross-sectional statistical analysis, not from following the same donors.

TCRdb called the 5' RACE reads again in MiXCR, with one record for every CDR3 protein. Among about 790,000 distinct CDR3 sequences listed, 15% to 20% were seen once. The data were also submitted as part of a second study, on T cells expressing NK-cell markers. That source notes: It was sorted CD3+CD56-NKG2C+, CD3+CD56+NKG2C- and CD3+CD56+NKG2C+ T cells that provided the TCR beta repertoires.

Sample: PBMCs. This receptor was taken from a woman under 30 in good health.

CDR3 nucleotide sequence: TGTGCCAGCAGTTTGGGCGGGGTCACAGATACGCAGTATTTT. Encoded protein: CASSLGGVTDTQYF. The gene calls are TRBV12-3 or TRBV12-4 and TRBJ2-3, with D tentatively TRBD2 (6 bases). This CDR3 has 14 amino acids. V was shortened by 3 bases and J by 2 bases, with 9 bases between the two germline ends.